The present T cell receptor (beta chain) was sequenced within a study of shared clonotypes between healthy human individuals. Study as a whole: Per donor, three plates held CD4 naive cells, three held CD4 memory, two held CD8 naive and one held CD8 memory.

Measured with immunoSEQ multiplex PCR; TCRdb has only the in-frame clones, and not every one. Of 550,000 to 700,000 clones in the sample, 60% to 75% were seen once. The CDR3 length is 15 residues. After removal of 3 bases from V and 1 base from J, the junction contained 5 bases not matched to a gene. Germline CDR1 SGHRS, CDR2 YFSETQ. In regard to this clone: The identical CDR3 is also encoded by other nucleotide sequences in the sample.

The sequence was obtained from a woman aged 25-40 years in good health. This chain links TRBV5-1 with TRBJ1-1; 8 positions agree with TRBD1. Sequenced input: memory CD4+ T cells sorted from blood. Subset here: CD45RA-negative fraction. The CDR3 loop reads CASSSGQGGNTEAFF. The CDR3 nucleotides read TGCGCCAGCAGCTCCGGACAGGGTGGGAACACTGAAGCTTTCTTT.